This T cell receptor beta chain is from a study of blood T cell repertoires in COVID-19. Looking at the study overall: Sources were T cells, B-cell-depleted T cells, or PBMCs; the material itself was cDNA or gDNA.

Regarding this clone: The same CDR3 is also encoded by other DNA sequences in this sample.

Trimming took 0 bases from V and 3 from J; bases not matched to a gene: 2. CDR3 size: 15 residues. CDR1 SGHRS and CDR2 YFSETQ come from the germline V gene. The protocol was immunoSEQ multiplex PCR, while the TCRdb copy is restricted to in-frame clones and leaves out a portion. The table includes about 220,000 clones, approximately 83% detected once. This chain links TRBV5-1 with TRBJ2-3; the match to TRBD1 covers 9 bases. This clonotype originated in a woman aged 40-49 years who had been exposed to COVID-19. Specimen: PBMCs or T cells enriched from blood (not recorded which). DNA of the CDR3: TGCGCCAGCAGCTTGGCCGGACAGGGGACAGATACGCAGTATTTT. It codes for CASSLAGQGTDTQYF.